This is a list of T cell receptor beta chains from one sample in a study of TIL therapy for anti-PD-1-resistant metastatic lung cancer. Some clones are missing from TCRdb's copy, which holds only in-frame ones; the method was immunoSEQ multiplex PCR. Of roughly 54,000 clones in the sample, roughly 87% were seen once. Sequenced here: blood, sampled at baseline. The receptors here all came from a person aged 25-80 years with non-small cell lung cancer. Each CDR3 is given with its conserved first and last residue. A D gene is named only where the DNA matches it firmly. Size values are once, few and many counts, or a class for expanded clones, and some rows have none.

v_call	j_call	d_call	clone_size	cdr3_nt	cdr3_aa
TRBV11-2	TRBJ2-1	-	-	TGTGCCAGCAGCTTCGAACGGTGGAATGAGCAGTTCTTC	CASSFERWNEQFF
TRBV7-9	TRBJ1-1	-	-	TGTGCCAGCAGGAAAGGACGGTTGAACACTGAAGCTTTCTTT	CASRKGRLNTEAFF
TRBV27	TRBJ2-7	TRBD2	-	TGTGCCAGCAGTTCCGGACTAGCGGGGGTATACGAGCAGTACTTC	CASSSGLAGVYEQYF
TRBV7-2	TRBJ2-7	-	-	TGTGCCAGCAGCCTAGGGCTGCGCTACGAGCAGTACTTC	CASSLGLRYEQYF
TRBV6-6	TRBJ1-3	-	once	TGTGCCAGCAGCGACTGGGCGGGGGCGCGAGGAAACACCATATATTTT	CASSDWAGARGNTIYF
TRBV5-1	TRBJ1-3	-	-	TGCGCCAGCAGGGACAGCTCTGGAAACACCATATATTTT	CASRDSSGNTIYF
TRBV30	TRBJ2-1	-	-	TGTGCCTGGACGGCCACAGGCGGCAATGAGCAGTTCTTC	CAWTATGGNEQFF
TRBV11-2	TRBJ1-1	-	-	TGTGCCAGCAGCTTAGACCGTGGGAGCACTGAAGCTTTCTTT	CASSLDRGSTEAFF
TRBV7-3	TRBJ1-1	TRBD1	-	TGTGCCAGCAGCTCCAGGGGGGGTTATGCTGAAGCTTTCTTT	CASSSRGGYAEAFF
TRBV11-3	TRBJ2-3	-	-	TGTGCCAGCAGCTTAGATACGGGCGGGGAGTATTTT	CASSLDTGGEYF
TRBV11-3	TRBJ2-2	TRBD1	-	TGTGCCAGCAGCTTAGAGGGACAGGTGACCGGGGAGCTGTTTTTT	CASSLEGQVTGELFF
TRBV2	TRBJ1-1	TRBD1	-	TGTGCCAGCAGGTCCGGGACAGGGAGAACTGAAGCTTTCTTT	CASRSGTGRTEAFF
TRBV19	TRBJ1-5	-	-	TGTGCCAGTAGTATGCTCGGTCAGCCCCAGCATTTT	CASSMLGQPQHF
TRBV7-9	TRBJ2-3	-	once	TGTGCCAGCAGTCCTTATTTACTAGCAGCTAGCACAGATACGCAGTATTTT	CASSPYLLAASTDTQYF
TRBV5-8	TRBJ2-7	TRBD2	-	TGTGCCAGCAACCCGGCGGGGGGCCTTACCGGCGAGCAGTACTTC	CASNPAGGLTGEQYF
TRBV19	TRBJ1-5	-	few	TGTGCCAGTAGGTCTACGAGAGGGAATAGCAATCAGCCCCAGCATTTT	CASRSTRGNSNQPQHF
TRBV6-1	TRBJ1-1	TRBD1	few	TGTGCCAGCAGTGAAGGACAGGGGGCCACTGAAGCTTTCTTT	CASSEGQGATEAFF
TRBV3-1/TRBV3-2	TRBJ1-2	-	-	TGTGCCAGCAGCCAAGTAGCAGGAGAGGGCTACACCTTC	CASSQVAGEGYTF
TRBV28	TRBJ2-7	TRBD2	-	TGTGCCAGCAGCCCCGAGGGGACTAGCGGGAGGAGGAGGCAGTACTTC	CASSPEGTSGRRRQYF
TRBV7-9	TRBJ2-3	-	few	TGTGCCAGCAGCGGATACAAGGGGAGTACAGATACGCAGTATTTT	CASSGYKGSTDTQYF
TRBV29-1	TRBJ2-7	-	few	TGCAGCTGCGTGGGGACCTTTCCCTACGAGCAGTACTTC	CSCVGTFPYEQYF
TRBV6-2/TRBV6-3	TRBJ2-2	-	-	TGTGCCAGCAGTCCCCACTCGGGCAGGGGAATCGCCGGGGAGCTGTTTTTT	CASSPHSGRGIAGELFF
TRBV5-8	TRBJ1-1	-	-	TGTGCCAGCAGCTTGCTCAGGGCAGAGGCTGAAGCTTTCTTT	CASSLLRAEAEAFF
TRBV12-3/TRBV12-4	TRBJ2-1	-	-	TGTGCCAGCAGTTTAGGGTTTACCCGGTTCTTC	CASSLGFTRFF
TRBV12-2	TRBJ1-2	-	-	TGTGCAAGTCGCTTAGGCGACGACAGGGGGAGAGGCTACACCTTC	CASRLGDDRGRGYTF
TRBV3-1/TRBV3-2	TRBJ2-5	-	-	TGTGCCAGCAGCCTACCGACTGGGCCAAGGGAGACCCAGTACTTC	CASSLPTGPRETQYF
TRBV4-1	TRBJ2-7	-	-	TGCGCCAGCAGCCAAGATTCGACAGGCCCATCTCCCTACGAGCAGTACTTC	CASSQDSTGPSPYEQYF
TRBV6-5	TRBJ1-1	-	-	TGTGCCAGCCTCAAACGGCAGGGTGCGAACACTGAAGCTTTCTTT	CASLKRQGANTEAFF
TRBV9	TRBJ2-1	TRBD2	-	TGTGCCAGCAGCTTGAGTAGCGGGGCCCACTACAATGAGCAGTTCTTC	CASSLSSGAHYNEQFF
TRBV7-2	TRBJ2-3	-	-	TGTGCCAGCAGCTTCGGGGGGCCTAGCACAGATACGCAGTATTTT	CASSFGGPSTDTQYF
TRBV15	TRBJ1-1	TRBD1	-	TGTGCCACCAGCTGGGGGACAGCAAACACTGAAGCTTTCTTT	CATSWGTANTEAFF
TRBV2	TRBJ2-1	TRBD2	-	TGTGCCAGCAGGCCGACTAGCGGGGGCCCCAATGAGCAGTTCTTC	CASRPTSGGPNEQFF
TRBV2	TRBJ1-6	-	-	TGTGCCAGCAGTCCGGGGGCTTATTCACCCCTCCACTTT	CASSPGAYSPLHF
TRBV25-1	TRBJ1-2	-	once	TGTGCCAGCAGTGATTTTACCCTTGGGGAGGACAAGGATGGCTACACCTTC	CASSDFTLGEDKDGYTF
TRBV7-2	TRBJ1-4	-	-	TGTGCCAGCAGCTTAGTTTTTGCAACTAATGAAAAACTGTTTTTT	CASSLVFATNEKLFF
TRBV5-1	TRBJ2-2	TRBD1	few	TGCGCCAGCAAACAGGGGGCGCAGGACACCGGGGAGCTGTTTTTT	CASKQGAQDTGELFF
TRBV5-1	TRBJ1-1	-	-	TGCGCCAGCAGCTTTACGGGGGTTACTGAAGCTTTCTTT	CASSFTGVTEAFF
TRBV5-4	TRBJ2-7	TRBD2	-	TGTGCCAGCAGCTACGGACTAGCGGGAGCGTCCTACGAGCAGTACTTC	CASSYGLAGASYEQYF
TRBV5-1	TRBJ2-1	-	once	TGCGCCAGCAGGGACCTCCTCCAAGGGGATGAGCAGTTCTTC	CASRDLLQGDEQFF
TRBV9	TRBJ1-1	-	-	TGTGCCAGCAGCGTAGGGGGGGCCAACACTGAAGCTTTCTTT	CASSVGGANTEAFF
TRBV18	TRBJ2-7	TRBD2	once	TGTGCCAGCTCACCAGGGGGGGTCCCCTACGAGCAGTACTTC	CASSPGGVPYEQYF
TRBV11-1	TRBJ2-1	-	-	TGTGCCAGCAGCCCGGCGAAACAGCCTCAGTTCTTC	CASSPAKQPQFF
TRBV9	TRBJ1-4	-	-	TGTGCCAGCAGCGCTTCCCAGACTAATGAAAAACTGTTTTTT	CASSASQTNEKLFF
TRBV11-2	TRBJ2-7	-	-	TGTGCCAGCAGCTTAGTTCGGAGACCTATCTACGAGCAGTACTTC	CASSLVRRPIYEQYF
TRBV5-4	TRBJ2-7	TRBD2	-	TGTGCCAGCAGCTTCGGCCCGGGGGGGGATGGTGAGCAGTACTTC	CASSFGPGGDGEQYF
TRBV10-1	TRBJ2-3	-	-	TGCGCCAGCAGCGGGACGCCTGAGGGGACGCAGTATTTT	CASSGTPEGTQYF
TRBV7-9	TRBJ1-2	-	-	TGTGCCAGCAGCCATCCGTCTGCGGGGGCATGGTATGGCTACACCTTC	CASSHPSAGAWYGYTF
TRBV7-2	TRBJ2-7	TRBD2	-	TGTGCCAGCAGCCCGGGACTAGCGGGATCCTACGAGCAGTACTTC	CASSPGLAGSYEQYF
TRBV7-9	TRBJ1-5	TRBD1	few	TGTGCCAGCAGCCCTGCCGGGACAGAGTATCAGCCCCAGCATTTT	CASSPAGTEYQPQHF
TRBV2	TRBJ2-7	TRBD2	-	TGTGCCAGCAGTGATATACTAGCGGCCGAGCAGTACTTC	CASSDILAAEQYF
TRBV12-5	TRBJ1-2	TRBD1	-	TGTGCTAGTGGTTTTCAAGGGGGCAGGAGTAACTATGGCTACACCTTC	CASGFQGGRSNYGYTF
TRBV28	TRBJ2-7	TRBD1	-	TGTGCCAGCAATCCCACAGGGGTTTCCTACGAGCAGTACTTC	CASNPTGVSYEQYF
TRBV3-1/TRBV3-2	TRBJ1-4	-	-	TGTGCCAGCAGCCAAGATGAGGGCAAAAAACTGTTTTTT	CASSQDEGKKLFF
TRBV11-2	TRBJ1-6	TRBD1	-	TGTGCCAGCAGCCCCTACTCAGGGGGGCGATCCTATTCACCCCTCCACTTT	CASSPYSGGRSYSPLHF
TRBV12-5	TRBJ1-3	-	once	TGTGCTAGTGGTTTGGTAACCGCGATTAATACGGGGAACACCATATATTTT	CASGLVTAINTGNTIYF
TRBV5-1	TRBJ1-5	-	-	TGCGCCAGCAGCCTGTATGTAGGGCAGCCCCAGCATTTT	CASSLYVGQPQHF
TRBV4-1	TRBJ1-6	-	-	TGCGCCAGCAGCCAAGGGCCCAGATATAATAATTCACCCCTCCACTTT	CASSQGPRYNNSPLHF
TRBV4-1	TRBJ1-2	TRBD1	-	TGCGCCAGCAGCCAGGTAGGGGGCTCGAGGTATGGCTACACCTTC	CASSQVGGSRYGYTF
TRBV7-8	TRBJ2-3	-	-	TGTGCCAGCAGCTTAGTGGGTGGCGGAGCTCGCACAGATACGCAGTATTTT	CASSLVGGGARTDTQYF